This TCR beta chain was found in a study of T cells in Graves' hyperthyroidism and ophthalmopathy. Study results and caveats: Most thyroid clonotypes that were expanded above 0.001 also turned up in blood.

The hyperthyroidism patients had all been newly diagnosed, and their disease duration was under 2 months. Their ages ranged from 18 to 65 years. Fresh peripheral blood, 10 ml, was the source of the PBMCs. Germline CDR1 SGHVS, CDR2 FQNEAQ. The V end was cut by 10 bases, the J end by 4 bases, with 14 bases between. The CDR3 runs 13 residues. Researchers amplified the TCR beta CDR3 regions from RNA transcripts. A first-round RT-PCR of the TCR CDR3 used the HTBI primer set. TCRdb re-derived calls from the multiplex PCR reads in MiXCR, one entry per CDR3 protein. The data hold about 420,000 distinct CDR3 sequences, with approximately 14% observed a single time. Comment on this clonotype: Its target is unknown.

The rearrangement joins TRBV7-8 to TRBJ1-3; the D is unclear. This receptor was taken from a woman younger than 35 with Graves' hyperthyroidism. The sequencing sample was made of blood. The CDR3: CATHPVSGNTIYF. The CDR3 nucleotides read TGTGCCACACACCCGGTCTCCGGAAACACCATATATTTT.